This TCR beta chain was documented in a study of T cell repertoires in cytomegalovirus infection. MiXCR, run by TCRdb on the reads, gives a single entry per CDR3 protein. The data contain nearly 550,000 distinct CDR3 sequences, approximately 15% of them singletons. This clonotype was detected a few times. There are 13 residues in the CDR3. V was clipped by 1 base and J by 2 bases, with 5 bases between them. Germline CDR1 SGHTA, CDR2 FQGTGA. This TCR came from a human donor in good health (CMV status not recorded). Some clones in this sample may be carry-over from other donors' samples. Sequencing was performed on CD8+ T cells from PBMCs. This chain connects TRBV7-3 to TRBJ1-1; D gene ambiguous. DNA of the CDR3: TGTGCCAGCAGCTTAAAGATTAACACTGAAGCTTTCTTT. This translates into CASSLKINTEAFF.